Below are 14 T cell receptor beta chains sequenced from a single sample in a study of regulatory T cells. Their target antigens are unknown. Amplification used 52 TRBV primers and 13 TRBJ primers. Only in-frame clones appear in the TCRdb table, and some are missing; sequencing was by immunoSEQ multiplex PCR. The repertoire has about 5,500 clones, 75% to 90% of them found once; the top ten carry around 1.9%. Study-level results: CD3G-deficient patients' regulatory T cells showed reduced Shannon diversity versus autologous conventional CD4+ and control regulatory cells.

Sequencing used CD4+ Tregs sorted from blood. The receptors here all came from a person between 18 and 35 years old with CD3G deficiency.

This clone has more than one count but fewer than ten. The chain has TRBV5-4 and TRBJ2-3; no reliable D call. The CDR3 spans 14 residues. Trimming removed 2 bases at V and 1 base at J, with 8 bases between. Germline CDR1 is SGHNT and CDR2 is YYREEE (reference sequence). Written as DNA, the CDR3 is TGTGCCAGCAGCTTCGATATTGGCACAGATACGCAGTATTTT. It specifies CASSFDIGTDTQYF.

This chain joins TRBV28 and TRBJ1-6; TRBD1 aligns across 10 bases. J lost 10 bases, V lost 6 bases, and 12 bases had no gene match. The germline gives CDR1 MDHEN, CDR2 SYDVKM. CDR3 length: 16 residues. In nucleotides, the CDR3 is TGTGCCAGCAGCCCGATCGGGACAGGGGTACCATCACCCCTCCACTTT. Translated: CASSPIGTGVPSPLHF.

This chain joins TRBV7-2 and TRBJ2-7; D unclear. Trimming left V 4 bases short and J 7 bases short, with 14 bases between. The CDR3 extends over 13 amino acids. The germline V gene encodes CDR1 SGHTA and CDR2 FQGNSA. CDR3 protein: CASSSGPALEQYF. CDR3 coding DNA: TGTGCCAGCAGCTCCGGGCCTGCCTTGGAGCAGTACTTC.

V and J are TRBV6-1 and TRBJ2-3; TRBD2 matches 11 bases. CDR3 length equals 15 residues. V gave up 6 bases and J gave up 2 bases; unmatched junction bases: 4. The germline V gene encodes CDR1 MNHNS and CDR2 SASEGT. The CDR3 protein is CASSALAGVTDTQYF. The CDR3, as DNA: TGTGCCAGCAGCGCACTAGCGGGGGTCACAGATACGCAGTATTTT.

The CDR3 DNA reads TGTGCCAGCATCGGCCTGGGATCCAAAAACATTCAGTACTTC. Its translation: CASIGLGSKNIQYF. The V and J genes are TRBV6-1 and TRBJ2-4; no clear D gene. The germline V gene encodes CDR1 MNHNS and CDR2 SASEGT. This CDR3 is 14 amino acids long. V was trimmed by 7 bases and J by 2 bases, leaving 12 bases between them.

The J gene is TRBJ2-2, the V gene TRBV7-8; 8 bases line up with TRBD1. The CDR3 has 17 amino acids. The V and J ends lost 2 bases and 6 bases, in that order; junction bases with no gene match: 11. The germline CDR1 and CDR2 sequences are SGHVS and FQNEAQ. DNA for the CDR3: TGTGCCAGCAGCTTATCGCCCGGGACAGGAATTCCCGGGGAGCTGTTTTTT. Translating it yields CASSLSPGTGIPGELFF. The full variable domain, with the rest looked up from reference TRBV7-8 and TRBJ2-2, is GAGVSQSPRYKVAKRGQDVALRCDPISGHVSLFWYQQALGQGPEFLTYFQNEAQLDKSGLPSDRFFAERPEGSVSTLKIQRTQQEDSAVYLCASSLSPGTGIPGELFFGEGSRLTVL.

The J gene is TRBJ2-7, the V gene TRBV10-3, with TRBD1 matching over 7 bases. Trimming at V came to 4 bases and at J to 5 bases, leaving 5 bases not matched to a gene. Looked up from germline, CDR1 is ENHRY and CDR2 is SYGVKD. The CDR3 has 13 residues. CDR3: CAISGGQFHEQYF. In nucleotides, the CDR3 is TGTGCCATCAGTGGGGGACAGTTTCACGAGCAGTACTTC.

V is TRBV6-6 and J is TRBJ2-3; 10 bases fit TRBD2. The CDR3 runs to 14 residues. The germline CDR1 and CDR2 sequences are MNHNY and SVGAGI (reference sequence). The J segment lost 7 bases and the V segment lost 5 bases, leaving 6 bases of the junction unmatched. The CDR3 DNA sequence: TGTGCCAGCAGTCCACGGACTAGCGGCTATACGCAGTATTTT. It translates to CASSPRTSGYTQYF.

This sequence joins TRBV27 and TRBJ1-2; 8 bases are a match to TRBD1. The CDR3 consists of 14 residues. V trimming: 6 bases; J trimming: 3 bases; junction bases outside the gene matches: 6. The germline CDR1 and CDR2 sequences are MNHEY and SMNVEV (reference sequence). The CDR3 DNA reads as TGTGCCAGCAGCCCGCGGACAGGGCACTATGGCTACACCTTC. Encoded protein: CASSPRTGHYGYTF.

The rearrangement joins TRBV6-1 to TRBJ1-1, with 7 bases that match TRBD1. Germline CDR1 is MNHNS and CDR2 is SASEGT. V shed 6 bases, J shed 5 bases, and the junction held 3 bases outside the gene matches. The CDR3 totals 12 residues. The CDR3 here is CASSRQGTEAFF. The CDR3 bases are TGTGCCAGCAGCCGACAGGGAACTGAAGCTTTCTTT.

The gene calls are TRBV6-1 and TRBJ2-7, with 8 bases matching TRBD2. Germline CDR1 and CDR2: MNHNS and SASEGT. The CDR3 consists of 15 residues. V shed 4 bases, J shed 7 bases, and the junction held 12 bases outside the gene matches. Here the CDR3 reads CASSGGTRALGEQYF. The CDR3 region has the DNA TGTGCCAGCAGTGGGGGGACTAGAGCCTTAGGGGAGCAGTACTTC.

V usage is TRBV7-9 and J usage is TRBJ1-1, with 7 bases aligning to TRBD1. Germline V lookup: CDR1 SEHNR, CDR2 FQNEAQ (reference sequence). The length of the CDR3 is 15 residues. V was clipped by 2 bases and J by 2 bases; unmatched bases: 5. The CDR3 sequence: CASSLLTGFNTEAFF. In nucleotides, the CDR3 is TGTGCCAGCAGCTTACTGACAGGGTTTAACACTGAAGCTTTCTTT.

For the CDR3, the DNA is TGTGCCAGCAGCTTCCGGGACAGGGGGGCAATCCACGAGCAGTACTTC. It encodes CASSFRDRGAIHEQYF. The chain combines TRBV11-2 with TRBJ2-7; 11 bases agree with TRBD1. Germline assignment: CDR1 SGHAT and CDR2 FQNNGV. The CDR3 is 16 amino acids. V was clipped by 3 bases and J by 5 bases; unmatched bases: 9.

The chain links TRBV19 to TRBJ1-2; 10 bases are a match to TRBD1. Unmatched junction bases numbered 8, after V lost 5 bases and J lost 8 bases. The CDR3 consists of 14 residues. CDR1 and CDR2 from the germline V gene are LNHDA and SQIVND (reference sequence). DNA of the CDR3: TGTGCCAGTAGTCATCTCCGGGACAGGGGAGGCTACACCTTC. Translated, it gives CASSHLRDRGGYTF.